This is a list of T cell receptor beta chains from one sample in a study of a mutant IDH1 vaccine in newly diagnosed glioma. These receptors have no known antigen. The table came from immunoSEQ multiplex PCR; TCRdb's copy has only in-frame clones and leaves some out. The table has approximately 50,000 clones, more than 70% seen once. This specimen was PBMCs, taken from a glioma patient whose treatment included an IDH1 peptide vaccine. Receptors were obtained from a woman in her 40s with glioma. CDR3s include the opening cysteine and the closing phenylalanine or tryptophan. D genes are given only for firm matches.

v_call | d_call | cdr3_aa
TRBV30 | . | CAWSSPPGSSRGGELFF
TRBV5-6 | . | CASSLGGTTLGETQYF
TRBV7-9 | TRBD2 | CASSLASGRAGNEQFF
TRBV29-1 | TRBD2 | CSVDWLLAGGSNEQFF
TRBV5-6 | . | CASSLGGSTYEQYF
TRBV18 | . | CASSHRDPPRRETQYF
TRBV19 | . | CASSLAGASNQPQHF
TRBV4-2 | . | CASSQGVHTEAFF
TRBV5-5 | . | CASMRGARQETQYF
TRBV21-1 | . | CASFGTMTDRGTYEQYF
TRBV2 | TRBD1 | CASRVTGTNSPLHF
TRBV14 | TRBD1 | CASSTYRGLSGYTF
TRBV7-9 | TRBD1 | CASSRDRAVAKEEKLFF
TRBV9 | TRBD2 | CASSALGLAGIGETQYF
TRBV29-1 | . | CSVGTRGETQYF
TRBV5-4 | . | CASSRADLLNTEAFF
TRBV5-8 | TRBD1 | CASSLAGQGTNYGYTF
TRBV7-9 | . | CASSPGTDYGYTF
TRBV6-5 | . | CASSTTDSVHYEQYF
TRBV19 | TRBD1 | CATRRTGSYEQYF
TRBV7-6 | TRBD1 | CASSLGRGQADTQYF
TRBV27 | . | CASSPWGKSGNQPQHF
TRBV2 | TRBD1 | CASSAEQGAAEQYF
TRBV5-1 | TRBD2 | CASSSTGGDGETQYF
TRBV9 | TRBD1 | CASSVLDRGQISTGELFF
TRBV19 | TRBD1 | CASSIRGLGANVLTF
TRBV2 | . | CASSFIPEAFF
TRBV7-9 | . | CASSLAHLVVQFF
TRBV5-1 | . | CASSLEGQRFRSNQPQHF
TRBV12-5 | TRBD1 | CASGLPRQGQGGTEPRETQYF
TRBV15 | . | CATSRDRIGQETQYF
TRBV10-3 | TRBD1 | CAIRGGQGKTEAFF
TRBV5-1 | TRBD1 | CASSASWTGQTEAFF
TRBV27 | . | CASSLGPGSTDTQYF
TRBV7-2 | . | CASSSDRVKKLFF
TRBV4-1 | . | CASSQDTQGLIRAFF
TRBV18 | TRBD1 | CASSPTGTGDYGYTF
TRBV7-9 | TRBD1 | CASSPGQGASTDTQYF
TRBV18 | . | CASSWGNDQPQHF
TRBV7-9 | . | CASSALGTEAFF
TRBV7-6 | . | CASSLISGYNEQFF
TRBV5-1 | TRBD1 | CASSPDRVDGYTF
TRBV12-5 | TRBD1 | CASGFGQGGPVMDTF
TRBV6-1 | . | CASSDGTRGYGYTF
TRBV4-2 | . | CASSQAVQPQHF
TRBV20-1 | . | CSAKENYGYTF
TRBV2 | . | CASSPERVSYEQYF
TRBV27 | TRBD1 | CASSLQGQTYEQYF
TRBV6-1 | . | CASSDPPGGGNTIYF
TRBV4-1 | . | CASSHSRGGSYEQYF